The 25 T cell receptor beta chains in this list originate from one sample, sequenced in a study of T cell responses to AZD1222 COVID-19 vaccine. The table came from immunoSEQ multiplex PCR; TCRdb's copy has only in-frame clones and leaves some out. The data contain around 130,000 clones, 92% of them seen just once; the ten biggest clones take up approximately 4%. Sequencing used peripheral blood, obtained 28 days after the second AZD1222 dose. All receptors derive from an adult who received the AZD1222 COVID-19 vaccine.

The V gene is TRBV2, the J gene TRBJ1-2, with TRBD1 as a possible D gene (6 bases). V was shortened by 8 bases and J by 2 bases, with 18 bases between the two germline ends. Germline CDR1 and CDR2: SNHLY and FYNNEI. This CDR3 comprises 15 residues. This CDR3 reads CASRSLTQGNYGYTF. The DNA for the CDR3 is TGTGCCAGCCGAAGCCTGACACAGGGAAACTATGGCTACACCTTC.

The chain uses TRBV6-5 and TRBJ2-3; D may be TRBD2 (7 bases). Trimming shortened V by 2 bases and J by 3 bases, and 12 bases separated the two germline ends. Germline CDR1 is MNHEY and CDR2 is SVGAGI. CDR3 length: 15 residues. CDR3 DNA sequence: TGTGCCAGCAGTTACGCGGGGGCACAAACAGATACGCAGTATTTT. Encoded protein: CASSYAGAQTDTQYF.

The chain combines TRBV28 with TRBJ2-3; the D is unclear. The CDR3 has 12 residues. CDR1 is MDHEN and CDR2 is SYDVKM in the germline V gene. The V and J ends lost 11 bases and 1 base respectively, with 10 bases between them. The CDR3 reads CAVGVGTDTQYF. Written as DNA, the CDR3 is TGTGCCGTAGGAGTCGGCACAGATACGCAGTATTTT.

V usage is TRBV7-9 and J usage is TRBJ1-1; weak D call: TRBD1 (6 bases). Trimming pared 6 bases from V and 1 base from J, leaving 15 bases between. CDR1 is SEHNR, CDR2 FQNEAQ, per germline (reference sequence). This CDR3 is built from 15 residues. CDR3 residues: CASRPPTGQNTEAFF. CDR3 bases: TGTGCCAGCAGACCGCCTACAGGGCAGAACACTGAAGCTTTCTTT.

This clone has just a few counts. The chain couples TRBV5-6 to TRBJ2-5; D might be TRBD1 (5 bases). The CDR3 contains 12 residues. V gave up 0 bases and J gave up 5 bases, with 5 bases separating them. Per germline, CDR1 SGHDT and CDR2 YYEEEE. CDR3 bases: TGTGCCAGCAGCTTGGGACAGGAGACCCAGTACTTC. Protein: CASSLGQETQYF.

This chain connects TRBV24-1 to TRBJ2-7, with D perhaps matching TRBD1 (8 bases). V was clipped by 1 base and J by 4 bases, with 13 bases between them. This CDR3 comprises 15 residues. Germline CDR1 and CDR2: KGHDR and SFDVKD. The CDR3 DNA is TGTGCCACCAGTGATTTACAGGGGGGGATTTACGAGCAGTACTTC. Residues: CATSDLQGGIYEQYF.

The chain has TRBV5-4 and TRBJ2-7; tentatively, D is TRBD1 (6 bases). This CDR3 is built from 17 residues. Trimming pared 3 bases from V and 0 bases from J, leaving 19 bases between. Germline-derived CDR1 and CDR2 are SGHNT and YYREEE (reference sequence). Here the CDR3 reads CASSSGVLGFSSYEQYF. CDR3 nucleotides: TGTGCCAGCAGCTCAGGGGTACTAGGCTTTAGCTCCTACGAGCAGTACTTC.

This chain joins TRBV13 and TRBJ2-3; TRBD2 might be the D (6 bases). Germline V lookup: CDR1 PRHDT, CDR2 FYEKMQ (reference sequence). This CDR3 is built from 15 residues. The V end was cut by 0 bases, the J end by 0 bases, with 7 bases between. Here the CDR3 reads CASSLGGGSTDTQYF. In nucleotides, the CDR3 is TGTGCCAGCAGCTTAGGCGGGGGAAGCACAGATACGCAGTATTTT.

The chain couples TRBV5-1 to TRBJ2-1; D perhaps matches TRBD1 (5 bases). V was trimmed by 3 bases and J by 5 bases, leaving 15 bases between them. The CDR3 totals 15 residues. The germline V gene has CDR1 SGHRS and CDR2 YFSETQ. The CDR3 sequence is CASSYGWGQNNEQFF. In nucleotides, the CDR3 is TGCGCCAGCAGCTACGGATGGGGCCAAAACAATGAGCAGTTCTTC.

The V gene is TRBV6-5, the J gene TRBJ1-3, with no clear D. There are 13 residues in the CDR3. The germline CDR1 and CDR2 sequences are MNHEY and SVGAGI. V lost 10 bases, J lost 2 bases, and 12 bases lay in between. The CDR3 region has the DNA TGTGCCACCGGTCGCGGGGCTGGAAACACCATATATTTT. Protein product: CATGRGAGNTIYF.

The V gene is TRBV19, the J gene TRBJ2-5, with 7 bases matching TRBD1. The V segment lost 0 bases and the J segment 3 bases; nucleotides outside the gene matches: 4. Germline CDR1 reads LNHDA; CDR2 reads SQIVND (reference sequence). The CDR3 extends over 15 amino acids. In nucleotides, the CDR3 is TGTGCCAGTAGTATAGATCCTACAGGGGAAGAGACCCAGTACTTC. It codes for CASSIDPTGEETQYF.

The CDR3 protein is CASSNSGSYQETQYF. For the CDR3, the DNA is TGTGCCAGTAGTAATAGCGGGAGCTACCAAGAGACCCAGTACTTC. The chain links TRBV19 to TRBJ2-5, with 9 nucleotides matching TRBD2. From germline, CDR1 is LNHDA and CDR2 SQIVND (reference sequence). J lost 0 bases, V lost 4 bases, and 3 bases had no gene match. CDR3 length: 15 residues. The variable domain in full, with the rest retrieved from reference TRBV19 and TRBJ2-5, is DGGITQSPKYLFRKEGQNVTLSCEQNLNHDAMYWYRQDPGQGLRLIYYSQIVNDFQKGDIAEGYSVSREKKESFPLTVTSAQKNPTAFYLCASSNSGSYQETQYFGPGTRLLVL.

The J gene is TRBJ1-4, the V gene TRBV4-1; 10 bases line up with TRBD1. With V trimmed by 4 bases and J by 7 bases, 9 bases remained unmatched. The CDR3 loop spans 16 amino acids. The germline V gene has CDR1 MGHRA and CDR2 YSYEKL. DNA of the CDR3: TGCGCCAGCAGCCTCGCCTACCGGGACAGGGGTGAAAAACTGTTTTTT. It yields the protein CASSLAYRDRGEKLFF.

This CDR3 is CASSQATEIHYEQYF. The CDR3 DNA is TGCGCCAGCAGCCAAGCAACAGAGATTCACTACGAGCAGTACTTC. The genes are TRBV4-3 and TRBJ2-7; D remains unclear. V was trimmed by 1 base and J by 3 bases, leaving 13 bases between them. This CDR3 region has 15 residues. CDR1 and CDR2 from the germline V gene are LGHNA and YSLEER.

The chain is built from TRBV15 and TRBJ1-2, with D hard to call. This CDR3 has 15 residues. V was pared by 0 bases and J by 6 bases, with 14 bases between. From germline, CDR1 is LNHNV and CDR2 YYDKDF (reference sequence). The CDR3 loop reads CATSRERWQPDGYTF. CDR3 coding DNA: TGTGCCACCAGCAGAGAAAGATGGCAGCCGGATGGCTACACCTTC. The whole variable domain, remainder taken from reference TRBV15 and TRBJ1-2, is DAMVIQNPRYQVTQFGKPVTLSCSQTLNHNVMYWYQQKSSQAPKLLFHYYDKDFNNEADTPDNFQSRRPNTSFCFLDIRSPGLGDTAMYLCATSRERWQPDGYTFGSGTRLTVV.

This clone was picked up one time. This chain connects TRBV4-1 to TRBJ2-5, with TRBD2 matching 8 bases. The trim removed 1 base at V and 5 bases at J, leaving 9 bases unmatched. Germline loops: CDR1 MGHRA, CDR2 YSYEKL. The CDR3 consists of 16 residues. CDR3: CASSQGRGGSVETQYF. In nucleotides, the CDR3 is TGCGCCAGCAGCCAAGGTCGCGGGGGGTCTGTGGAGACCCAGTACTTC.

The rearrangement uses TRBV12-3 or TRBV12-4 and TRBJ1-2; D is perhaps TRBD1 (5 bases). Trimming took off 5 bases at V and 2 bases at J, with 6 bases between the two ends. The CDR3 spans 12 residues. The CDR3 DNA sequence: TGTGCCAGCAGTCGGGGGAACTATGGCTACACCTTC. Translated: CASSRGNYGYTF.

The chain links TRBV10-3 to TRBJ1-1; D not certain. The germline V gene encodes CDR1 ENHRY and CDR2 SYGVKD. This CDR3 contains 12 residues. With 6 bases removed from V and 5 bases from J, the gap between germline ends came to 10 bases. CDR3 nucleotide sequence: TGTGCCATCAGCAGCCGGCGGACTGAAGCTTTCTTT. Its translation: CAISSRRTEAFF.

The chain is built from TRBV5-4 and TRBJ1-2; D ambiguous. This CDR3 spans 13 amino acids. Per the germline V gene, CDR1 is SGHNT and CDR2 is YYREEE (reference sequence). Trimming took 4 bases from V and 2 from J, leaving 9 bases between them. This CDR3 reads CASSDDGNYGYTF. DNA of the CDR3: TGTGCCAGCAGCGACGACGGAAACTATGGCTACACCTTC.

The chain links TRBV4-1 to TRBJ1-5, with unresolved D. This CDR3 spans 12 amino acids. Looked up from germline, CDR1 is MGHRA and CDR2 is YSYEKL. V was shortened by 8 bases and J by 5 bases, with 10 bases between the two germline ends. The CDR3 loop reads CASSLGDQPQHF. CDR3 nucleotides: TGCGCCAGCTCCCTGGGCGATCAGCCCCAGCATTTT.

The V call is TRBV6-2 or TRBV6-3, the J call TRBJ1-2; 7 bases agree with TRBD1. V lost 5 bases and J lost 4; bases outside the gene matches: 13. Germline CDR1 and CDR2: MNHEY and SVGEGT. This CDR3 contains 16 residues. CDR3 DNA: TGTGCCAGCAGTCCCCGGAGGGGGCTAACCTCCTATGGCTACACCTTC. It yields the protein CASSPRRGLTSYGYTF.

The V gene is TRBV28, the J gene TRBJ2-7; weak D call: TRBD2 (5 bases). The V end was cut by 6 bases, the J end by 6 bases, with 18 bases between. Germline values: CDR1 MDHEN, CDR2 SYDVKM. The CDR3 spans 14 residues. CDR3 region: CASSQLVPPSEQYF. The CDR3 nucleotides are TGTGCCAGCAGCCAACTAGTTCCCCCCTCCGAGCAGTACTTC.

The chain recombines TRBV18 with TRBJ1-5; D is ambiguous. The length of the CDR3 is 13 residues. Germline CDR1 and CDR2: KGHSH and LQKENI. Trimming removed 3 bases from V and 4 bases from J, with 7 bases in between. The CDR3, as DNA: TGTGCCAGCTCACCTAATCAGAATCAGCCCCAGCATTTT. This translates into CASSPNQNQPQHF.

The chain couples TRBV27 to TRBJ2-7; 7 positions agree with TRBD1. V trimming: 4 bases; J trimming: 1 base; junction bases outside the gene matches: 1. CDR1 is MNHEY and CDR2 is SMNVEV in the germline V gene (reference sequence). The CDR3 extends over 13 amino acids. The CDR3 loop is CASSSGQSYEQYF. CDR3 in DNA: TGTGCCAGCAGTTCGGGACAGTCCTACGAGCAGTACTTC.

The rearrangement joins TRBV5-5 to TRBJ2-1; possible D gene TRBD2, 5 bases. V shed 4 bases and J shed 0 bases, with 11 bases lying between them. The germline V gene encodes CDR1 SGHKS and CDR2 YYEKEE (reference sequence). CDR3 length: 15 residues. CDR3 sequence reads: CASSRPGSSYNEQFF. The CDR3 DNA is TGTGCCAGCAGCCGACCTGGGAGCTCCTACAATGAGCAGTTCTTC.